These T cell receptor beta chains were read from a single sample in a study of blood T cells in healthy people across ages. One entry per CDR3 protein results from TCRdb running MiXCR on the 5' RACE reads. The sample includes more than 1,000,000 distinct CDR3 sequences, 25% of them seen just once. This sample also appeared in a second study, on T cells of mothers and their children.

What was sequenced was blood. All receptors derive from a girl aged 2-10 years in good health. Each CDR3 is given with its conserved first and last residue. A D gene is named only where the DNA matches it firmly. Clone size is shown for a subset of rows, as once, few, many or a class of expanded clone.

j_call v_call d_call clone_size cdr3_aa cdr3_nt
TRBJ2-2 TRBV7-7 . . CASSLAQTARLNTGELFF TGTGCTAGCAGCTTAGCCCAAACGGCTAGATTAAACACCGGGGAGCTGTTTTTT
TRBJ2-5 TRBV11-2 . few CASSNGAQYF TGTGCCAGCAGCAATGGGGCCCAGTACTTC
TRBJ2-1 TRBV12-3/TRBV12-4 TRBD2 . CASSATSATYNEQFF TGTGCCAGCAGTGCGACTAGCGCGACTTACAATGAGCAGTTCTTC
TRBJ1-2 TRBV7-3 . . CASSQSTAVGYTF TGTGCCAGCAGCCAAAGCACCGCTGTAGGCTACACCTTC
TRBJ2-3 TRBV4-3 . few CASSQDSADTQYF TGCGCCAGCAGCCAAGACTCCGCAGATACGCAGTATTTT
TRBJ2-3 TRBV7-8 TRBD2 few CASSFSGGGRTDTQYF TGTGCCAGCAGCTTTTCGGGCGGGGGGCGCACAGATACGCAGTATTTT
TRBJ2-1 TRBV29-1 . many CSVEGGNEQFF TGCAGCGTTGAAGGGGGGAATGAGCAGTTCTTC
TRBJ2-5 TRBV28 . . CASSLSGTPGWETQYF TGTGCCAGCAGCTTATCCGGGACACCGGGGTGGGAGACCCAGTACTTC
TRBJ2-2 TRBV12-3/TRBV12-4 . . CASSLGLSTGELFF TGTGCCAGCAGTTTGGGACTGAGCACCGGGGAGCTGTTTTTT
TRBJ1-2 TRBV20-1 TRBD1 . CSAREWGQGPGYTF TGCAGTGCTAGAGAGTGGGGACAGGGACCGGGCTACACCTTC
TRBJ1-1 TRBV4-1 . once CASSQSPPGTEAFF TGCGCCAGCAGCCAATCGCCCCCAGGGACTGAAGCTTTCTTT
TRBJ1-3 TRBV15 . . CATRDTLRNTIYF TGTGCCACCAGAGATACGCTCCGAAACACCATATATTTT
TRBJ2-3 TRBV9 TRBD2 . CASSRGLAVSTDTQYF TGTGCCAGCAGCCGTGGACTAGCGGTTAGCACAGATACGCAGTATTTT
TRBJ1-6 TRBV7-2 TRBD1 . CASSFGTDYSPLHF TGTGCCAGCAGCTTCGGGACAGACTACTCACCCCTCCACTTT
TRBJ2-2 TRBV29-1 . few CSVRTDDTGELFF TGCAGCGTGAGGACAGACGACACCGGGGAGCTGTTTTTT
TRBJ2-4 TRBV19 . few CASREQGLAKNIQYF TGTGCCAGTAGGGAGCAGGGGTTAGCCAAAAACATTCAGTACTTC
TRBJ2-3 TRBV2 . . CASSRQRSSTDTQYF TGTGCCAGCAGTCGACAGAGATCTAGCACAGATACGCAGTATTTT
TRBJ2-3 TRBV20-1 TRBD2 . CSAPQAGVTDTQYF TGCAGTGCTCCCCAAGCGGGAGTCACAGATACGCAGTATTTT
TRBJ2-7 TRBV20-1 . few CSARVEQGVYEQYF TGCAGTGCTAGAGTGGAACAGGGAGTCTACGAGCAGTACTTC
TRBJ2-7 TRBV6-1 TRBD1 . CASSEGRRDRLYEQYF TGTGCCAGCAGTGAAGGGCGTCGGGACAGACTCTACGAGCAGTACTTC
TRBJ1-5 TRBV12-3/TRBV12-4 . . CASSLGRARQPQHF TGTGCCAGCAGTCTGGGGAGGGCGCGGCAGCCCCAGCATTTT
TRBJ1-1 TRBV7-9 TRBD1 . CASSFLTGGANTEAFF TGTGCCAGCAGCTTTTTGACAGGGGGCGCGAACACTGAAGCTTTCTTT
TRBJ2-5 TRBV15 TRBD2 . CATSGRIAGKQETQYF TGTGCCACCAGCGGACGGATAGCGGGAAAACAAGAGACCCAGTACTTC
TRBJ2-5 TRBV29-1 . . CSVYQTGGETQYF TGCAGCGTTTATCAGACAGGAGGTGAGACCCAGTACTTC
TRBJ2-2 TRBV20-1 TRBD2 many CSARDRASGLTGELFF TGCAGTGCTAGAGATCGGGCTAGCGGGTTGACCGGGGAGCTGTTTTTT
TRBJ2-7 TRBV29-1 . few CSVVGGRNEQYF TGCAGCGTTGTCGGGGGGCGCAACGAGCAGTACTTC
TRBJ1-4 TRBV28 TRBD1 few CASSVQGGDEKLFF TGTGCCAGCAGCGTCCAGGGGGGCGATGAAAAACTGTTTTTT
TRBJ1-2 TRBV2 TRBD1 . CASRPGTGPSYGYTF TGTGCCAGCAGACCCGGGACAGGGCCGAGCTATGGCTACACCTTC
TRBJ2-7 TRBV28 . few CASSGVGGWSLGFYEQYF TGTGCCAGCAGCGGTGTGGGCGGTTGGTCCCTCGGGTTCTACGAGCAGTACTTC
TRBJ2-5 TRBV5-1 TRBD1 few CASSGDRGTLSGTQYF TGCGCCAGCAGCGGGGACAGGGGAACCCTCAGTGGGACCCAGTACTTC